What follows are 19 T cell receptor beta chains derived from one specimen sequenced in a study of shared clonotypes between healthy human individuals. Some clones are missing from TCRdb's copy, which holds only in-frame ones; the method was immunoSEQ multiplex PCR. The sample records some 2,100,000 clones, approximately 94% being singletons. What was sequenced was naive CD4+ T cells sorted from blood. Subset defined: CD45RA+ positively selected. These receptors all stem from a young man in good health.

The chain is built from TRBV28 and TRBJ2-1, with D tentatively TRBD1 (6 bases). CDR1 is MDHEN and CDR2 is SYDVKM in the germline V gene. Trimming pared 6 bases from V and 8 bases from J, leaving 26 bases between. This CDR3 has 17 residues. The CDR3 bases are TGTGCCAGCAGCATAGAGGACGGGACAATTTCGTCCCATGAGCAGTTCTTC. It encodes CASSIEDGTISSHEQFF.

V gene TRBV5-6 combines with J gene TRBJ2-5, with no clear D. The germline V gene encodes CDR1 SGHDT and CDR2 YYEEEE. Trimming removed 4 bases from V and 2 bases from J, with 9 bases in between. The CDR3 spans 13 residues. The CDR3 DNA follows: TGTGCCAGCAGCCCTTCGCCGCAAGAGACCCAGTACTTC. The encoded protein is CASSPSPQETQYF.

This clone was counted once. The chain combines TRBV19 with TRBJ2-4, with D possibly matching TRBD1 (6 bases). CDR3 length: 15 residues. V lost 1 base, J lost 2 bases, and 9 bases lay in between. Looked up from germline, CDR1 is LNHDA and CDR2 is SQIVND (reference sequence). The CDR3 DNA reads as TGTGCCAGTAGTATAGCAGGGGTGACCAAAAACATTCAGTACTTC. Translated, it gives CASSIAGVTKNIQYF.

This sequence joins TRBV30 and TRBJ2-3; D gene uncertain. CDR1 is GTSNPN, CDR2 SVGIG, per germline (reference sequence). The CDR3 consists of 14 residues. V lost 0 bases and J lost 4, with 11 bases in between. CDR3 coding DNA: TGTGCCTGGAGTGTATTGTACCTTGCAGATACGCAGTATTTT. It encodes CAWSVLYLADTQYF.

J is TRBJ2-7 and V is TRBV14; no definite D call. Germline values: CDR1 SGHDN, CDR2 FVKESK. Trimming took off 2 bases at V and 5 bases at J, with 10 bases between the two ends. CDR3 length: 13 amino acids. The CDR3 protein is CASSQISQNEQYF. CDR3 coding DNA: TGTGCCAGCAGCCAAATCTCGCAGAACGAGCAGTACTTC. The complete variable domain, with remaining parts taken from reference TRBV14 and TRBJ2-7, reads EAGVTQFPSHSVIEKGQTVTLRCDPISGHDNLYWYRRVMGKEIKFLLHFVKESKQDESGMPNNRFLAERTGGTYSTLKVQPAELEDSGVYFCASSQISQNEQYFGPGTRLTVT.

This chain joins TRBV30 and TRBJ2-3; D ambiguous. The CDR3 is 15 amino acids. The germline gives CDR1 GTSNPN, CDR2 SVGIG (reference sequence). V was clipped by 3 bases and J by 0 bases, with 13 bases between them. CDR3 nucleotides: TGTGCCTGGAGCAAAGGCGGCCGAAGCACAGATACGCAGTATTTT. This encodes CAWSKGGRSTDTQYF.

A remark on this clone: At the DNA level, this CDR3 is encoded by other sequences in the same sample as well. The chain is built from TRBV10-3 and TRBJ2-1; D gene ambiguous. Germline CDR1 reads ENHRY; CDR2 reads SYGVKD. The CDR3 runs 13 residues. Trimming removed 4 bases from V and 4 bases from J, with 8 bases in between. The CDR3 DNA is TGTGCCATCAGTGCGGTGTCATACAATGAGCAGTTCTTC. The encoded protein is CAISAVSYNEQFF.

The chain links TRBV2 to TRBJ1-6; D is possibly TRBD1 (6 bases). The germline gives CDR1 SNHLY, CDR2 FYNNEI. The CDR3 loop spans 13 amino acids. V was cut by 5 bases and J by 10 bases, with 12 bases left in between. The CDR3 DNA is TGTGCCAGCAGTTTACAGGGCGGCTCACCCCTCCACTTT. Its protein product is CASSLQGGSPLHF.

This rearrangement joins TRBV5-1 to TRBJ2-7; D uncertain. The germline V gene encodes CDR1 SGHRS and CDR2 YFSETQ. This CDR3 has 15 residues. The V end lost 0 bases, the J end lost 6 bases, and 16 bases lay between the germline ends. CDR3 bases: TGCGCCAGCAGCTTGGAGGGTAGCTTGTCGAGCGAGCAGTACTTC. Translating gives CASSLEGSLSSEQYF. The whole variable domain, remainder taken from reference TRBV5-1 and TRBJ2-7, is KAGVTQTPRYLIKTRGQQVTLSCSPISGHRSVSWYQQTPGQGLQFLFEYFSETQRNKGNFPGRFSGRQFSNSRSEMNVSTLELGDSALYLCASSLEGSLSSEQYFGPGTRLTVT.

This rearrangement joins TRBV18 to TRBJ2-2; no clear D. CDR3 length equals 14 residues. The V gene's germline CDR1 is KGHSH and CDR2 LQKENI. V lost 0 bases and J lost 7, with 9 bases in between. The CDR3 bases are TGTGCCAGCTCACCACCGCCGCTCGGCGGGGAGCTGTTTTTT. Translation: CASSPPPLGGELFF.

This CDR3 reads CASSFPQATYEQYF. DNA for the CDR3: TGTGCCAGCAGTTTCCCACAGGCCACCTACGAGCAGTACTTC. The rearrangement links TRBV28 to TRBJ2-7, with TRBD1 as a possible D gene (5 bases). Trimming took 3 bases from V and 2 from J, leaving 11 bases between them. Germline values: CDR1 MDHEN, CDR2 SYDVKM. The CDR3 sequence is 14 residues long. The variable domain in full, completed from reference TRBV28 and TRBJ2-7, reads DVKVTQSSRYLVKRTGEKVFLECVQDMDHENMFWYRQDPGLGLRLIYFSYDVKMKEKGDIPEGYSVSREKKERFSLILESASTNQTSMYLCASSFPQATYEQYFGPGTRLTVT.

This chain uses TRBV6-6 with TRBJ2-5, with 9 positions matching TRBD1. CDR1 MNHNY and CDR2 SVGAGI come from the germline V gene (reference sequence). The CDR3 is made up of 15 amino acids. V was clipped by 2 bases and J by 7 bases; unmatched bases: 8. The CDR3 DNA reads as TGTGCCAGCAGTTACGGGACAGGGAGTTCGGGGACCCAGTACTTC. It specifies CASSYGTGSSGTQYF.

The CDR3 protein is CASSQEGAGASNTQYF. DNA for the CDR3: TGCGCCAGCAGCCAAGAGGGGGCGGGAGCTTCGAATACGCAGTATTTT. This chain connects TRBV4-3 to TRBJ2-3, with TRBD2 as a possible D gene (7 bases). In germline, CDR1 is LGHNA, CDR2 YSLEER. The CDR3 runs to 16 residues. Trimming stripped 0 bases from V and 7 bases from J, with 17 bases between.

This chain connects TRBV25-1 to TRBJ2-7; D gene ambiguous. The germline V gene encodes CDR1 MGHDK and CDR2 SYGVNS. V lost 1 base to trimming and J lost 0 bases, with 7 bases between them. This CDR3 is built from 14 residues. The CDR3 protein is CASSESKLSYEQYF. The CDR3 DNA follows: TGTGCCAGCAGTGAATCTAAACTCTCCTACGAGCAGTACTTC.

The chain recombines TRBV6-4 with TRBJ2-2; D is unresolved. The germline V gene has CDR1 MRHNA and CDR2 SNTAGT. The V and J ends lost 2 bases and 6 bases respectively, with 13 bases between them. The CDR3 consists of 15 residues. The CDR3 loop reads CASSDSGEKAGELFF. The CDR3 DNA reads TGTGCCAGCAGTGACAGTGGGGAAAAGGCCGGGGAGCTGTTTTTT.

This rearrangement joins TRBV25-1 to TRBJ2-1; 9 positions match TRBD2. Per the germline V gene, CDR1 is MGHDK and CDR2 is SYGVNS. The CDR3 totals 18 residues. Trimming took 4 bases from V and 9 from J; bases not matched to a gene: 19. The CDR3 bases are TGTGCCAGCAGTGGTACGCGCGGGAGGGTAATGGAGTTAGGTGAGCAGTTCTTC. Its protein is CASSGTRGRVMELGEQFF.

To note about this clone: This sample includes further DNA sequences coding for the same CDR3. The chain joins TRBV5-1 to TRBJ2-3; D is undetermined. V was trimmed by 0 bases and J by 0 bases, leaving 5 bases between them. Germline CDR1 and CDR2: SGHRS and YFSETQ. The CDR3 sequence is 14 residues long. The CDR3 protein is CASSLGPSTDTQYF. The CDR3 nucleotides read TGCGCCAGCAGCTTGGGACCGAGCACAGATACGCAGTATTTT.

The chain has TRBV14 and TRBJ2-7; no firm D call. V lost 2 bases and J lost 1, with 9 bases in between. In germline, CDR1 is SGHDN, CDR2 FVKESK. This CDR3 is 14 amino acids long. The CDR3 loop is CASSQRGISYEQYF. CDR3 coding DNA: TGTGCCAGCAGCCAAAGAGGAATTTCCTACGAGCAGTACTTC.

In nucleotides, the CDR3 is TGTGCCAGCATTCAACCCCCGCAGGGAGACACTGAAGCTTTCTTT. Protein sequence: CASIQPPQGDTEAFF. The rearrangement links TRBV6-6 to TRBJ1-1; tentatively, D is TRBD1 (5 bases). This CDR3 is 15 amino acids long. V lost 7 bases, J lost 3 bases, and 18 bases lay in between. Germline CDR1 MNHNY, CDR2 SVGAGI (reference sequence).